Detailed here is one TCR beta chain. Its antigen is still unknown. One end of the junction fails to match germline, which may point to a read error. The library came from three nested PCR rounds adapted from ARM-PCR protocols. TCRdb independently ran MiXCR on the multiplex PCR reads; one entry per CDR3 protein. Of 60,000 to 85,000 distinct CDR3 sequences in the sample, around 80% were seen once. The record originates from a study of tumor and adjacent non-tumor tissue in lung cancer. On the study more broadly: About 4.2 million productive TCRbeta reads were obtained per sample on average. Findings of the study overall: Tumor tissue had significantly higher TCR diversity than normal lung. Top 100 clones took a larger repertoire share in normal lung.

This sample's RNA came from whole unsorted tissue. Distant lung tissue was collected more than 3 cm away from the tumor edge. Newly diagnosed lung cancer patients had thoracic surgery in China, August–late 2014, without prior chemotherapy. The source is a man aged 70-80 years with non-small cell lung cancer. Sequenced: distant non-tumor lung tissue.

The CDR3 DNA follows: TGCAGCGTTGTTCCCTATCAATTCTCGGGAGAAGATGGCCACACCTTC. Translated: CSVVPYQFSGEDGHTF. The chain links TRBV29-1 to TRBJ1-2, with D hard to call. Germline CDR1 is SQVTM and CDR2 is ANQGSEA. There are 16 residues in the CDR3.